Sequencing of this T cell receptor (beta chain) was carried out in a study of T cell responses to AZD1222 COVID-19 vaccine. Study-level results: Spike-wide coverage was observed for vaccine-associated CD4 TCRs, with dominant responses at 160-218 and 743-854. The sample set comprised mostly white British donors with more females, and clonal diversity was possibly underestimated.

Trimming stripped 1 base from V and 3 bases from J, with 12 bases between. CDR3 length equals 15 residues. Germline CDR1 LGHNA, CDR2 YSLEER. Profiling relied on immunoSEQ multiplex PCR, and the TCRdb table lists in-frame clones only, not all of them. The sample lists tens of thousands of clones; around 89% were seen once. In the case of this clone: Its matching antigen is unknown.

This chain uses TRBV4-3 with TRBJ1-1, with D possibly being TRBD1 (5 bases). The source was peripheral blood, collected 28 days after the second AZD1222 dose. The TCR was taken from an adult who received the AZD1222 COVID-19 vaccine. This CDR3 reads CASSQGPGLDTEAFF. Here the CDR3 DNA reads TGCGCCAGCAGCCAAGGCCCGGGGCTGGACACTGAAGCTTTCTTT.